These 2 T cell receptor beta chains were sequenced from one sample in a study of blood T cell repertoires in COVID-19. This table comes from immunoSEQ multiplex PCR, and its TCRdb copy is limited to in-frame clones, with some not included. The data contain approximately 260,000 clones, about nine tenths of them singletons. The sequenced material came from peripheral blood. Receptors originate from a woman in her 40s with acute or convalescent COVID-19.

The chain has TRBV6-5 and TRBJ1-1; D gene uncertain. This CDR3 is 13 amino acids long. V was pared by 3 bases and J by 6 bases, with 11 bases between. In germline, CDR1 is MNHEY, CDR2 SVGAGI. CDR3 coding DNA: TGTGCCAGCAGTTATAGACGGACTTCTGAAGCTTTCTTT. It yields the protein CASSYRRTSEAFF.

The rearrangement uses TRBV9 and TRBJ1-4; D might be TRBD1 (5 bases). The CDR3 runs 15 residues. The germline CDR1 and CDR2 sequences are SGDLS and YYNGEE. Trimming shortened V by 3 bases and J by 4 bases, and 13 bases separated the two germline ends. CDR3 in amino acids: CASSGGRTNNEKLFF. The CDR3 DNA sequence: TGTGCCAGCAGCGGGGGCCGCACTAATAATGAAAAACTGTTTTTT.